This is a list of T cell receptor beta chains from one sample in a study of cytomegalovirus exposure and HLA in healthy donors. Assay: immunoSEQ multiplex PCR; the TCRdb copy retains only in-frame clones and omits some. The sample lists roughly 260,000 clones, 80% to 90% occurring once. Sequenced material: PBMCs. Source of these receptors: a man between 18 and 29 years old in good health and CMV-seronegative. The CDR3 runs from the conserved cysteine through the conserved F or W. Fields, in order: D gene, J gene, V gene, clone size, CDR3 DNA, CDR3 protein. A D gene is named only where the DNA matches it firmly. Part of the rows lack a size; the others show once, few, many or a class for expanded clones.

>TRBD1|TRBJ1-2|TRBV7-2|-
TGTGCCAGCAGGCAAGGGGACAGGTCCTATGGCTACACCTTC
CASRQGDRSYGYTF
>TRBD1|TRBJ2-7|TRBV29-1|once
TGCAGCGTTGAACTGGACAGGGGATACGAGCAGTACTTC
CSVELDRGYEQYF
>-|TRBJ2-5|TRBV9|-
TGTGCCAGCAGCGACTCACAGGGATACGAGACCCAGTACTTC
CASSDSQGYETQYF
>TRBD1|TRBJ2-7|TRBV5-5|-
TGTGCCAGCAGCCCCCGGGACAGGGGGGTAGAGCAGTACTTC
CASSPRDRGVEQYF
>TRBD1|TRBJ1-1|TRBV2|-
TGTGCCAGCAGGGTAACCGGGACAGGCTCCACTGAAGCTTTCTTT
CASRVTGTGSTEAFF
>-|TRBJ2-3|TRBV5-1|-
TGCGCCAGCAGCCTGGACGAGACTAGCACAGATACGCAGTATTTT
CASSLDETSTDTQYF
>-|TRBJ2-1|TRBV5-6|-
TGTGCCAGCAATATGATTGGAGGTGAAGTAGACAATGAGCAGTTCTTC
CASNMIGGEVDNEQFF
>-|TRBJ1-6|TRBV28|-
TGTGCCAGCAGTTCTCAGGTCATTTCACCCCTCCACTTT
CASSSQVISPLHF
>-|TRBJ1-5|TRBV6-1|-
TGTGCCAGCAGAACCGGAGGTCCCCAGCCCCAGCATTTT
CASRTGGPQPQHF
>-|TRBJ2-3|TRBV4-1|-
TGCGCCAGCAGCCTTCGGGAAGATACGCAGTATTTT
CASSLREDTQYF
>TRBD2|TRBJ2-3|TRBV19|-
TGTGCCAGTAGTATCGGGGCATTCCGGAGACTAGCGGGGGTTCCCAATACGCAGTATTTT
CASSIGAFRRLAGVPNTQYF
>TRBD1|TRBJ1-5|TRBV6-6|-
TGTGCCAGCAGTGACAGACAGGGTAATCAGCCCCAGCATTTT
CASSDRQGNQPQHF
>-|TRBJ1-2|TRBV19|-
TGTGCCGGGAGGAGCCAGGGCCACTATGGCTACACCTTC
CAGRSQGHYGYTF
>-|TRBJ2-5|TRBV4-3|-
TGCGCCAGCAGCCAAGCGGCTGCGGGGGCCTGGGAGACCCAGTACTTC
CASSQAAAGAWETQYF
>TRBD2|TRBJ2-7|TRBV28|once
TGTGCCAGCAGTTTGCCTAGCGGAACCTACGAGCAGTACTTC
CASSLPSGTYEQYF
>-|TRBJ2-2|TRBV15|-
TGTGCCACCAGCAGAGGGCAGGGAACCGGGGAGCTGTTTTTT
CATSRGQGTGELFF
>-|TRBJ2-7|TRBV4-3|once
TGCGCCAGCAGCCAAGATTTGGCGGGGACCCCCTACGAGCAGTACTTC
CASSQDLAGTPYEQYF
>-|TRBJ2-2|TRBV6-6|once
TGTGCCAGCAGTTACTCGACTAGGGCGAACACCGGGGAGCTGTTTTTT
CASSYSTRANTGELFF
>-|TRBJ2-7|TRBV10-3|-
TGTGCCATCACGCGGGACGGGGGGCGATACGAGCAGTACTTC
CAITRDGGRYEQYF
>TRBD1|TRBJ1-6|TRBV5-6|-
TGTGCCAGCAGCCCGGTCGGGGTTACTAGGGGGCTAAATGAATCACCCCTCCACTTT
CASSPVGVTRGLNESPLHF
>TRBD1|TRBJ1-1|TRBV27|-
TGTGCCAGCAGTCGGTGGGGACAGGAAGCTTTCTTT
CASSRWGQEAFF
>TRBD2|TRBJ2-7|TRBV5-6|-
TGTGCCAGCAGCTTGGGTGGACTAGCGGGGCTCCCATGGGTCGAGCAGTACTTC
CASSLGGLAGLPWVEQYF
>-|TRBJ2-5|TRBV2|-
TGTGCCAGCACTCCTTTCGTCGGAGAGACCCAGTACTTC
CASTPFVGETQYF
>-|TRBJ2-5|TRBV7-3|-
TGTGCCAGCAGCTTCGGAGGGATTGGGCGGGAGACCCAGTACTTC
CASSFGGIGRETQYF
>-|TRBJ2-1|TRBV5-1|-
TGCGCCAGCACGGTGGAAAACGACTTTGAGCAGTTCTTC
CASTVENDFEQFF
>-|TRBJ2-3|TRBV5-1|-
TGCGCCAGCAGCCCCAACACAGATACGCAGTATTTT
CASSPNTDTQYF
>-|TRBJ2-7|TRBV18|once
TGTGCCAGCTCAGAGGAGATAGCTCCCCTTTACGAGCAGTACTTC
CASSEEIAPLYEQYF
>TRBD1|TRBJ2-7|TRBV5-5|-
TGTGCCAGCAGCTACGGCACAGGGGGCGAGCAGTACTTC
CASSYGTGGEQYF
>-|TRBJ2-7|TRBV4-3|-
TGCGCCAGCAGCCAAGACCTGGCGGATGGGCAGTACTTC
CASSQDLADGQYF
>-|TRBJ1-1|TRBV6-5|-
TGTGCCAGCCTGAGAGGGCGAGCCAACACTGAAGCTTTCTTT
CASLRGRANTEAFF
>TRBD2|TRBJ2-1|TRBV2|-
TGTGCCAGCAGTGAAAGCGGGGCTTCCTACAATGAGCAGTTCTTC
CASSESGASYNEQFF
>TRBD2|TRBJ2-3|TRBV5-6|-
TGTGCCAGCAGGGGACTAGCGGGCACAGATACGCAGTATTTT
CASRGLAGTDTQYF
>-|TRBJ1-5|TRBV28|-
TGTGCCAGCAGTTTAATGCGGGAGCACCAGCCCCAGCATTTT
CASSLMREHQPQHF
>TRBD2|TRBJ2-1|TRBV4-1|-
TGCGCCAGCAGCCAACCCCTAGCGGGGGGGCACAATGAGCAGTTCTTC
CASSQPLAGGHNEQFF
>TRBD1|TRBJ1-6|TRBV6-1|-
TGTGCCAGCAGTGTGACCGGGACAGCTTATAATTCACCCCTCCACTTT
CASSVTGTAYNSPLHF
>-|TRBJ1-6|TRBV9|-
TGTGCCAGCAGCTCGGGGGGGCAGGGGAACTCACCCCTCCACTTT
CASSSGGQGNSPLHF
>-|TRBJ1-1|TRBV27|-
TGTGCCAGCGGGGTCAGGGGTATGAACACTGAAGCTTTCTTT
CASGVRGMNTEAFF
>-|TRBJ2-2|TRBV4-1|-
TGCGCCAGCAGCCCCTTAACAGCGAACACCGGGGAGCTGTTTTTT
CASSPLTANTGELFF
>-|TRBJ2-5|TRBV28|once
TGTGCCACCGGACTTGGGATAGGAACCCAGTACTTC
CATGLGIGTQYF
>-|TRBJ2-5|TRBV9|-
TGTGCCAGCAGCGTAGGTAACGGGGGAGGAGAGACCCAGTACTTC
CASSVGNGGGETQYF
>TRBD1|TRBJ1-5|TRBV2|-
TGTGCCAGCATGAAGCAGGGGGCGGGCGATCAGCCCCAGCATTTT
CASMKQGAGDQPQHF
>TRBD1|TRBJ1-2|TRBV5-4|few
TGTGCCAGCAGCGGGACCTCTGACAGGGCCTATGGCTACACCTTC
CASSGTSDRAYGYTF
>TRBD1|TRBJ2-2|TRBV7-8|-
TGTGCCAGCAGCACTCGACCGGACAGGGTGGATAACACCGGGGAGCTGTTTTTT
CASSTRPDRVDNTGELFF
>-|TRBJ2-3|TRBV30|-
TGTGCCTGGAGACCCGTACGGGGGTACACAGATACGCAGTATTTT
CAWRPVRGYTDTQYF
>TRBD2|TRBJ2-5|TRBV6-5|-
TGTGCCAGCAGCGGGTCACTAGCGGTCCAAGAGACCCAGTACTTC
CASSGSLAVQETQYF
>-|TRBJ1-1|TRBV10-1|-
TGCGCCAGCAGTGCCGGGTTCCTGAACACTGAAGCTTTCTTT
CASSAGFLNTEAFF
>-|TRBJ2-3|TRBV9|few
TGTGCCAGCAGCGTTTCGGGACTTATTATGGGGCCAGATACGCAGTATTTT
CASSVSGLIMGPDTQYF
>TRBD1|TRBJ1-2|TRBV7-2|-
TGTGCCAGCAGCTTAGGCCCCAACAGGGGTGGGGGCTACACCTTC
CASSLGPNRGGGYTF
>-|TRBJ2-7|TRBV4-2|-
TGTGCCAGCAGCCAGGAGACAGTTTCCTACGAGCAGTACTTC
CASSQETVSYEQYF
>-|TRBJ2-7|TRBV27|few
TGTGCCAGCAGTTTATCCGGCGAGCAGTACTTC
CASSLSGEQYF
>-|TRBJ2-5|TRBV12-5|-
TGTGCTAGTGGCCCCCAAACAGGCACGGTACAAGAGACCCAGTACTTC
CASGPQTGTVQETQYF
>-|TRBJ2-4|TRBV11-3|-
TGTGCCAGCAGCTTAGGGTGGTTGGCAGGGGCATACATTCAGTACTTC
CASSLGWLAGAYIQYF
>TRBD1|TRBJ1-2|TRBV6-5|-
TGTGCCAGCAGTTACCCCGGACAGGCGGTAGAAGGCTACACCTTC
CASSYPGQAVEGYTF
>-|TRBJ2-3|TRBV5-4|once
TGTGCCAGCAGCGCGAGACTAGGCCTCACAGATACGCAGTATTTT
CASSARLGLTDTQYF
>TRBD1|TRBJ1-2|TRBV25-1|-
TGTGCCAGCAGTGCTACTTACAGGGGAGGCAGCTATGGCTACACCTTC
CASSATYRGGSYGYTF
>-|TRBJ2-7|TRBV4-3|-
TGCGCCAGCAGCGCTGGGCGAAGTCCCGAGCAGTACTTC
CASSAGRSPEQYF
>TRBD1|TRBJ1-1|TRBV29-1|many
TGCAGCGTTTTGAAGGGGGGAGACAGGGAGGCTTTCTTT
CSVLKGGDREAFF
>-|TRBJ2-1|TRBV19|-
TGTGCCAGTAGTCCTCCCCCAACACCGCAGTTCTTC
CASSPPPTPQFF
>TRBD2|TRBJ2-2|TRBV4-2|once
TGTGCCAGCAGCCAAGTGTCGTCTAGCGGGGGCTCCGGGGAGCTGTTTTTT
CASSQVSSSGGSGELFF
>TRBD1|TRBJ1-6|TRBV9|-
TGTGCCAGCAGCACGACAGGGAACCACTCACCCCTCCACTTT
CASSTTGNHSPLHF